The present TCR beta chain was sequenced within a study of circulating and synovial CD4+ cells in juvenile arthritis. TCRdb's copy holds only in-frame clones and misses some; the assay was immunoSEQ multiplex PCR. The profile shows about 1,800 clones, approximately 92% of them singletons. A note on this clone: Its antigen is not known.

Germline V gene data show CDR1 as SGHVS and CDR2 as FQNEAQ. CDR3 size: 14 residues. Trimming left V 2 bases short and J 4 bases short, with 10 bases between. Study observations and caveats: CPL versus bulk CD4 samples: T cell genome counts differed by at least an order of magnitude. Overlap with synovium rose as more T cells were sequenced.

The rearrangement uses TRBV7-8 and TRBJ2-3, with D perhaps matching TRBD2 (6 bases). The sequence derives from a human patient with juvenile idiopathic arthritis. Some clones in this sample may be carry-over from other donors' samples. Sequenced input: HLA-DR+ CD4+ T cells from blood. Subset of the sample: circulating pathogenic-like lymphocytes, sorted as HLA-DR+CD14-CD3+CD4+CD25low/- blood T cells. The DNA of the CDR3 is TGTGCCAGCAGCTTACGTACGGGAGCAGATACGCAGTATTTT. The encoded protein is CASSLRTGADTQYF.